These 12 T cell receptor beta chains were sequenced from one sample in a study of T cell repertoires in cytomegalovirus infection. TCRdb itself ran the reads through MiXCR, one entry per CDR3 protein. The sample consists of around 69,000 distinct CDR3 sequences, under 30% of them appearing once. Their antigens are not known. The sequencing here drew on CD8+ T cells from cultured PBMCs, taken from culture after CMV antigen stimulation. All receptors derive from a human donor in good health (CMV status not recorded). Some clones in this sample may be carry-over from other donors' samples.

This clonotype was recorded a few times. The V gene is TRBV18, the J gene TRBJ2-1; D is ambiguous. V dropped 3 bases and J dropped 10 bases, with 10 bases sitting between them. From germline, CDR1 is KGHSH and CDR2 LQKENI. This CDR3 spans 12 amino acids. DNA for the CDR3: TGTGCCAGCTCACCCTCCCGCGGCGAGCAGTTCTTC. It codes for CASSPSRGEQFF.

This clonotype was observed a few times. The chain couples TRBV11-2 to TRBJ2-1; possible D gene TRBD2, 5 bases. The CDR3 has 16 amino acids. In germline, CDR1 is SGHAT, CDR2 FQNNGV. V lost 1 base and J lost 1, with 11 bases in between. CDR3 nucleotide sequence: TGTGCCAGCAGCTTAGTGAGAGGGAGTTCCTACAATGAGCAGTTCTTC. This codes for CASSLVRGSSYNEQFF.

In its sample, this clonotype was seen once. The CDR3: CASSARSGSTDTQYF. The CDR3 region has the DNA TGTGCCAGCAGCGCCCGCAGCGGAAGCACAGATACGCAGTATTTT. This chain uses TRBV9 with TRBJ2-3; D perhaps matches TRBD2 (5 bases). V lost 3 bases and J 0 bases, leaving 11 bases between the germline ends. The CDR3 contains 15 residues. Germline loops: CDR1 SGDLS, CDR2 YYNGEE.

The chain combines TRBV11-2 with TRBJ2-7; 7 positions agree with TRBD1. This CDR3 region has 12 residues. The V gene's germline CDR1 is SGHAT and CDR2 FQNNGV. After removal of 5 bases from V and 5 bases from J, the junction contained 3 bases not matched to a gene. The CDR3 DNA follows: TGTGCCAGCAGCAACAGGGGCGACGAGCAGTACTTC. Translating gives CASSNRGDEQYF.

Of note for this clonotype: It may be a read error: a sequence one base away is much more abundant. This chain uses TRBV12-3 or TRBV12-4 with TRBJ1-3, with 7 bases aligning to TRBD1. V trimming: 10 bases; J trimming: 5 bases; junction bases outside the gene matches: 11. The CDR3 runs to 14 residues. CDR3 residues: CANTNQGDRNTIYF. The DNA for the CDR3 is TGTGCCAACACTAATCAGGGGGATCGAAACACCATATATTTT.

This clonotype was detected a few times. This sequence joins TRBV12-3 or TRBV12-4 and TRBJ2-7, with D unclear. Trimming took off 3 bases at V and 2 bases at J, with 8 bases between the two ends. The CDR3 totals 13 residues. CDR3 DNA: TGTGCCAGCAGTTTTGGCTCCACCTACGAGCAGTACTTC. Encoded protein: CASSFGSTYEQYF.

The chain has TRBV4-1 and TRBJ2-3; 9 nucleotides match TRBD1. Germline V gene lookup returns CDR1 MGHRA and CDR2 YSYEKL. V trimming: 0 bases; J trimming: 2 bases; junction bases outside the gene matches: 9. This CDR3 is built from 18 residues. CDR3 protein: CASSQEWIGTGFTDTQYF. The DNA of the CDR3 is TGCGCCAGCAGCCAAGAATGGATCGGGACAGGGTTCACAGATACGCAGTATTTT.

This clonotype occurred many times. The chain is built from TRBV27 and TRBJ2-7; TRBD2 aligns across 9 bases. J lost 5 bases, V lost 7 bases, and 12 bases had no gene match. CDR3 length equals 15 residues. The germline CDR1 and CDR2 sequences are MNHEY and SMNVEV (reference sequence). For the CDR3, the DNA is TGTGCCAGCATCCCTCCCGGGAGCGGGGGGAACGAGCAGTACTTC. Amino acid sequence: CASIPPGSGGNEQYF.

J is TRBJ2-4 and V is TRBV11-1; no definite D call. V was pared by 3 bases and J by 4 bases, with 7 bases between. The CDR3 is made up of 13 amino acids. Germline CDR1 SGHAT, CDR2 FQDESV (reference sequence). CDR3 DNA sequence: TGTGCCAGCAGCTTGGTCAGGAAAAACATTCAGTACTTC. It translates to CASSLVRKNIQYF. The complete variable domain, with remaining parts taken from reference TRBV11-1 and TRBJ2-4, reads EAEVAQSPRYKITEKSQAVAFWCDPISGHATLYWYRQILGQGPELLVQFQDESVVDDSQLPKDRFSAERLKGVDSTLKIQPAELGDSAMYLCASSLVRKNIQYFGAGTRLSVL.

V usage is TRBV11-2 and J usage is TRBJ2-7; D gene ambiguous. The CDR3 is made up of 13 amino acids. Trimming removed 4 bases at V and 5 bases at J, with 12 bases between. Per germline, CDR1 SGHAT and CDR2 FQNNGV. The CDR3 region is CASSSPTDHEQYF. Written as DNA, the CDR3 is TGTGCCAGCAGCTCCCCGACCGACCACGAGCAGTACTTC.

This clonotype showed up many times. The V call is TRBV7-2, the J call TRBJ2-6; either TRBD1 or TRBD2 may fit D (5 bases each). V lost 4 bases and J lost 0, with 7 bases in between. The CDR3 has 15 amino acids. Looked up from germline, CDR1 is SGHTA and CDR2 is FQGNSA. The CDR3 here is CASSWDGSGANVLTF. CDR3 nucleotides: TGTGCCAGCAGCTGGGACGGCTCTGGGGCCAACGTCCTGACTTTC.

The rearrangement joins TRBV6-6 to TRBJ2-7; 8 bases match TRBD1. This CDR3 region has 14 residues. The trim removed 9 bases at V and 2 bases at J, leaving 9 bases unmatched. The germline CDR1 and CDR2 sequences are MNHNY and SVGAGI (reference sequence). In DNA, the CDR3 is TGTGCCAGTCTCTCGACAGGGGCGCCCTACGAGCAGTACTTC. Protein: CASLSTGAPYEQYF.